The rows below give T cell receptor beta chains drawn from one sample of a study of identical twins. In TCRdb, the 5' RACE reads were re-called with MiXCR into one record per CDR3 protein. Here the sample spans 1.5 million to 2 million distinct CDR3 sequences, under 35% being singletons. The sample taken for sequencing was cord blood. The receptors originated from a newborn girl in good health. Both conserved end residues are part of each CDR3. D genes are given only for firm matches. Not all rows give a size; the values are once, few, many and, for expanded clones, a class.

-	TRBV5-1	-	TRBJ2-1	CASSLFGSRGNEQFF	TGCGCCAGCAGCTTGTTCGGGAGCAGGGGCAATGAGCAGTTCTTC
-	TRBV4-1	TRBD2	TRBJ2-3	CASSQAGLVPDTQYF	TGCGCCAGCAGCCAAGCGGGACTAGTCCCAGATACGCAGTATTTT
many	TRBV29-1	-	TRBJ1-2	CSVEEWANGYTF	TGCAGCGTTGAAGAGTGGGCTAATGGCTACACCTTC
-	TRBV12-3/TRBV12-4	-	TRBJ2-4	CAGSSGPIQYF	TGTGCCGGCAGTTCTGGCCCCATTCAGTACTTC
-	TRBV3-1	-	TRBJ2-3	CASSQDRTRRDTQYF	TGTGCCAGCAGCCAAGATCGAACTAGAAGAGATACGCAGTATTTT
few	TRBV27	-	TRBJ1-5	CASGRGHSNQPQHF	TGTGCCAGCGGTCGAGGACATAGCAATCAGCCCCAGCATTTT
-	TRBV5-1	-	TRBJ2-2	CASSKGPNTGELFF	TGCGCCAGCAGCAAGGGGCCGAACACCGGGGAGCTGTTTTTT
-	TRBV7-2	-	TRBJ2-2	CASSLTSGKTGELFF	TGTGCCAGCAGCTTAACATCTGGGAAAACCGGGGAGCTGTTTTTT
-	TRBV7-9	-	TRBJ1-1	CASSSKPGANTEAFF	TGTGCCAGCAGCTCCAAGCCGGGGGCGAACACTGAAGCTTTCTTT
-	TRBV20-1	-	TRBJ2-2	CSARGGIHTGELFF	TGCAGTGCTAGAGGGGGGATCCACACCGGGGAGCTGTTTTTT
-	TRBV20-1	-	TRBJ1-4	CSARGGRGPEKLFF	TGCAGTGCTAGAGGGGGCAGGGGTCCTGAAAAACTGTTTTTT
-	TRBV30	-	TRBJ2-7	CAWSVEYEQYF	TGTGCCTGGAGTGTGGAATACGAGCAGTACTTC
few	TRBV7-2	-	TRBJ1-1	CASSWRRDTEAFF	TGTGCCAGCAGCTGGCGGCGGGACACTGAAGCTTTCTTT
few	TRBV5-1	-	TRBJ2-3	CASSAGTPTDTQYF	TGCGCCAGCAGCGCCGGGACTCCCACAGATACGCAGTATTTT
-	TRBV13	-	TRBJ2-7	CASSSQAPTYEQYF	TGTGCCAGCAGCTCTCAGGCCCCCACCTACGAGCAGTACTTC
-	TRBV20-1	-	TRBJ1-6	CSASREPNSPLHF	TGCAGTGCTAGCCGGGAGCCGAATTCACCCCTCCACTTT
-	TRBV7-6	TRBD2	TRBJ2-5	CASSLVLSGGRGETQYF	TGTGCCAGCAGCTTAGTTCTTAGCGGGGGGCGAGGAGAGACCCAGTACTTC
few	TRBV19	-	TRBJ1-2	CASSIDRPYGYTF	TGTGCCAGTAGTATCGACAGGCCCTATGGCTACACCTTC
once	TRBV6-1	-	TRBJ1-1	CASSPRGHSNTEAFF	TGTGCCAGCAGTCCTCGTGGGCATTCGAACACTGAAGCTTTCTTT
few	TRBV3-1	-	TRBJ1-2	CASSQDSGTYGYTF	TGTGCCAGCAGCCAAGATTCCGGGACCTATGGCTACACCTTC
-	TRBV20-1	TRBD1	TRBJ2-3	CSARDPYRGSTDTQYF	TGCAGTGCTAGAGATCCCTACAGGGGTAGCACAGATACGCAGTATTTT
-	TRBV7-9	TRBD2	TRBJ2-7	CASSTPGLVFYEQYF	TGTGCCAGCAGCACCCCGGGACTAGTTTTTTACGAGCAGTACTTC
few	TRBV20-1	-	TRBJ1-6	CSARTQGLSSYNSPLHF	TGCAGTGCTAGAACGCAGGGCCTGAGCTCCTATAATTCACCCCTCCACTTT
few	TRBV20-1	TRBD2	TRBJ2-1	CSARAAGGRHNEQFF	TGCAGTGCTAGAGCGGCGGGAGGGCGCCACAATGAGCAGTTCTTC
few	TRBV6-5	-	TRBJ2-5	CASSYSAGTETQYF	TGTGCCAGCAGTTACTCGGCAGGGACAGAGACCCAGTACTTC
many	TRBV29-1	TRBD2	TRBJ2-1	CSVELLAGGRGEQFF	TGCAGCGTTGAGTTACTAGCGGGAGGCCGAGGTGAGCAGTTCTTC
few	TRBV5-6	-	TRBJ1-4	CASSLIPGEKLFF	TGTGCCAGCAGCTTGATTCCCGGCGAAAAACTGTTTTTT
-	TRBV6-2/TRBV6-3	-	TRBJ2-3	CASSQAGLIFGATDTQYF	TGTGCCAGCAGCCAAGCCGGGTTAATCTTTGGGGCCACAGATACGCAGTATTTT
-	TRBV27	-	TRBJ2-7	CAGSSTRGGSYEQYF	TGTGCCGGCAGTTCTACCAGGGGCGGTAGCTACGAGCAGTACTTC
-	TRBV20-1	TRBD2	TRBJ2-7	CSAREPIGRVPYEQYF	TGCAGTGCTAGAGAGCCGATTGGGAGGGTACCCTACGAGCAGTACTTC
few	TRBV10-2	-	TRBJ1-1	CASSGGWRGMNTEAFF	TGCGCCAGCAGTGGCGGTTGGCGGGGAATGAACACTGAAGCTTTCTTT
few	TRBV7-9	-	TRBJ2-3	CASSLVITRTDTQYF	TGTGCCAGCAGCTTAGTGATAACTCGCACAGATACGCAGTATTTT
many	TRBV13	-	TRBJ2-7	CASSSLPYEQYF	TGTGCCAGCAGTTCGCTGCCCTACGAGCAGTACTTC
few	TRBV2	TRBD1	TRBJ1-2	CASSQTGLVYGYTF	TGTGCCAGCAGTCAGACAGGGCTGGTCTATGGCTACACCTTC
few	TRBV10-3	-	TRBJ2-7	CAIRGRLNYEQYF	TGTGCCATCAGAGGCAGATTGAACTACGAGCAGTACTTC
few	TRBV18	-	TRBJ2-5	CASSPWKETQYF	TGTGCCAGCTCACCATGGAAAGAGACCCAGTACTTC
few	TRBV7-2	TRBD2	TRBJ2-7	CASSFSGAPYEQYF	TGTGCCAGCAGCTTTAGCGGGGCTCCCTACGAGCAGTACTTC
-	TRBV20-1	TRBD2	TRBJ2-7	CSAQTSGRTYEQYF	TGCAGTGCCCAAACTAGCGGTCGAACCTACGAGCAGTACTTC
-	TRBV3-1	-	TRBJ2-4	CASSQGGPKNIQYF	TGTGCCAGCAGCCAAGGGGGCCCCAAAAACATTCAGTACTTC
-	TRBV20-1	TRBD2	TRBJ2-1	CSARDSRLAGYNEQFF	TGCAGTGCTAGAGATTCCCGACTAGCAGGTTACAATGAGCAGTTCTTC
many	TRBV5-1	-	TRBJ2-3	CASTYSDTQYF	TGCGCCAGCACATATTCGGATACGCAGTATTTT
-	TRBV6-1	-	TRBJ1-5	CASERGVNQPQHF	TGTGCCAGCGAGAGGGGGGTGAATCAGCCCCAGCATTTT
-	TRBV6-1	-	TRBJ2-3	CASSEYGGTDTQYF	TGTGCCAGCAGTGAATACGGCGGAACAGATACGCAGTATTTT
few	TRBV6-1	TRBD1	TRBJ2-7	CASSTDRAYEQYF	TGTGCCAGCAGTACGGACAGGGCGTACGAGCAGTACTTC
-	TRBV20-1	-	TRBJ2-7	CSASGTPSYEQYF	TGCAGTGCTTCCGGGACCCCTTCCTACGAGCAGTACTTC
-	TRBV5-1	TRBD2	TRBJ2-3	CASSTSGGDATDTQYF	TGCGCCAGCAGCACCAGCGGGGGTGACGCCACAGATACGCAGTATTTT
-	TRBV5-1	-	TRBJ2-7	CASTDSGSSYEQYF	TGCGCCAGCACTGATAGCGGTAGCTCCTACGAGCAGTACTTC
-	TRBV6-1	-	TRBJ2-3	CATRFTDTQYF	TGTGCCACCCGGTTCACAGATACGCAGTATTTT
-	TRBV2	-	TRBJ2-5	CASSGVFQETQYF	TGTGCCAGCAGTGGGGTCTTTCAAGAGACCCAGTACTTC
-	TRBV19	-	TRBJ1-5	CASSIQPTASNQPQHF	TGTGCCAGTAGTATTCAGCCCACAGCTAGCAATCAGCCCCAGCATTTT
few	TRBV11-2	TRBD2	TRBJ2-2	CASSPRTSGRPNTGELFF	TGTGCCAGCAGCCCACGGACTAGCGGACGACCGAACACCGGGGAGCTGTTTTTT
-	TRBV3-1	-	TRBJ2-5	CANSQIGRPQETQYF	TGTGCCAACAGCCAAATCGGCCGGCCCCAAGAGACCCAGTACTTC
-	TRBV18	-	TRBJ2-7	CASSGDITYEQYF	TGTGCCAGCTCAGGGGACATCACCTACGAGCAGTACTTC
-	TRBV7-9	-	TRBJ1-4	CASSQDSATNEKLFF	TGTGCCAGCAGCCAGGACTCCGCAACTAACGAAAAACTGTTTTTT
many	TRBV28	TRBD2	TRBJ2-7	CASSYASLAGFTYEQYF	TGTGCCAGCAGTTATGCCTCGCTAGCGGGGTTTACCTACGAGCAGTACTTC
-	TRBV27	-	TRBJ1-5	CASSFRRGDEYSNQPQHF	TGTGCCAGCAGTTTTCGGAGAGGGGACGAGTATAGCAATCAGCCCCAGCATTTT
once	TRBV10-3	-	TRBJ1-1	CAISEVRSYTEAFF	TGTGCCATCAGTGAGGTCAGGAGTTACACTGAAGCTTTCTTT
-	TRBV19	-	TRBJ1-5	CASSGASYSNQPQHF	TGTGCCAGTTCGGGGGCCTCCTATAGCAATCAGCCCCAGCATTTT
few	TRBV20-1	TRBD2	TRBJ2-7	CSATRTSDYEQYF	TGCAGTGCTACTAGGACTAGCGACTACGAGCAGTACTTC
-	TRBV5-1	TRBD2	TRBJ2-1	CASSWGLAGALYNEQFF	TGCGCCAGCAGCTGGGGACTAGCGGGAGCCTTATACAATGAGCAGTTCTTC